This T cell receptor (beta chain) was observed in a study of memory B cells and T cells in multiple sclerosis. There are 17 residues in the CDR3. Germline values: CDR1 SGHVS, CDR2 FNYEAQ. With 5 bases clipped from V and 0 bases from J, the junction kept 10 bases outside the gene matches. This clone was detected once. The target antigen is unknown. Generated by immunoSEQ multiplex PCR, the TCRdb table keeps only in-frame clones and is missing some. In the table there are over 35,000 clones, roughly 87% of which are singletons. Stimulus-free culture yielded autoproliferating CFSE-dim and non-proliferating CFSE-high T cells, each sequenced separately. Cultures began with roughly 5x10^7 CFSE-labeled PBMCs, unstimulated for 6 to 7 days, with replicate wells pooled. PBMCs were labeled with about 0.5 uM CFSE and cultured without exogenous stimuli.

Sequenced: PBMCs from blood kept in culture. The TCR sequence derives from a human donor with multiple sclerosis. The chain carries TRBV7-6 and TRBJ1-3; 7 nucleotides line up with TRBD1. This chain's CDR3 is CASSLFSTGLSGNTIYF. In nucleotides, the CDR3 is TGTGCCAGCAGCCTATTCTCGACAGGGCTCTCTGGAAACACCATATATTTT.